This TCR beta chain was captured in a study of early T cells in non-severe SARS-CoV-2 infection. The CDR3 is 15 amino acids. Germline-derived CDR1 and CDR2 are SSHAT and FNYEAQ (reference sequence). V trimming: 5 bases; J trimming: 8 bases; junction bases outside the gene matches: 7. This clonotype was seen a handful of times. Molecules of cDNA were individually given unique molecular identifiers that were attached to them. TCRdb passed the 5' RACE reads through MiXCR, listing each CDR3 protein once. The sample yields 85,000 to 95,000 distinct CDR3 sequences, roughly 15% seen once. Sequences were obtained from whole blood. V is TRBV7-7 and J is TRBJ2-1, with 12 bases that match TRBD1. The clonotype originates from an adult who was a healthcare worker with PCR-confirmed SARS-CoV-2 infection or an uninfected control (not recorded which). The CDR3 is CASSPGTGGLDEQFF. DNA of the CDR3: TGTGCCAGCAGCCCCGGGACAGGGGGCCTGGATGAGCAGTTCTTC.